These 26 T cell receptor beta chains originate from one sample sequenced in a study of a mutant IDH1 vaccine in newly diagnosed glioma. These receptors have no identified antigens. The time point was: week 23, last vaccination. Every single dose of the vaccine, 300 ug of mutant IDH1 20-mer peptide, came with topical imiquimod. Sequencing used immunoSEQ multiplex PCR; TCRdb keeps in-frame clones, though not all of them. The repertoire holds 25,000 to 35,000 clones, with around 89% as singletons. Sequencing was performed on PBMCs, taken from a glioma patient whose treatment included an IDH1 peptide vaccine. The source of these receptors is a man aged 40-49 years with glioma.

The chain links TRBV27 to TRBJ2-3; the D gene is possibly TRBD1 (5 bases). The CDR3 length is 16 residues. CDR1 MNHEY and CDR2 SMNVEV come from the germline V gene (reference sequence). Between the trimmed V and J ends, which lost 2 bases and 4 bases, there was a span of 16 bases. This CDR3 reads CASSLVYRQGADTQYF. CDR3 in DNA: TGTGCCAGCAGTTTAGTATATCGGCAGGGCGCAGATACGCAGTATTTT.

The chain uses TRBV5-5 and TRBJ1-4; 7 bases agree with TRBD1. V shed 3 bases and J 5 bases; nucleotides not matched to a gene: 7. This CDR3 has 15 residues. Germline CDR1 SGHKS, CDR2 YYEKEE (reference sequence). The CDR3 region has the DNA TGTGCCAGCAGCTCAACAGGGGTTTGGAATGAAAAACTGTTTTTT. It translates to CASSSTGVWNEKLFF.

The chain is built from TRBV4-3 and TRBJ2-6; tentative D call: TRBD2 (6 bases). In germline, CDR1 is LGHNA, CDR2 YSLEER. The CDR3 length is 16 residues. V lost 3 bases and J 1 base, leaving 10 bases between the germline ends. The CDR3 DNA reads TGCGCCAGCAGCCAGGAGGGTGGGTCTGGGGCCAACGTCCTGACTTTC. It yields the protein CASSQEGGSGANVLTF.

The chain combines TRBV19 with TRBJ2-1, with 10 positions matching TRBD1. The CDR3 is made up of 16 amino acids. V gave up 5 bases and J gave up 7 bases; unmatched junction bases: 11. The germline V gene has CDR1 LNHDA and CDR2 SQIVND (reference sequence). The chain's CDR3 is CASSHAGTGVRNEQFF. The DNA for the CDR3 is TGTGCCAGTAGTCATGCCGGGACAGGGGTAAGGAATGAGCAGTTCTTC.

The genes are TRBV18 and TRBJ2-1; 8 bases map to TRBD2. J lost 5 bases, V lost 7 bases, and 10 bases had no gene match. The CDR3 is 15 residues long. The germline gives CDR1 KGHSH, CDR2 LQKENI. The CDR3: CASYTTLAEHNEQFF. The CDR3 coding sequence is TGTGCCAGCTATACCACACTAGCGGAGCACAATGAGCAGTTCTTC.

V and J are TRBV4-1 and TRBJ2-3, with D possibly TRBD2 on 7 matching bases. This CDR3 is built from 16 residues. In germline, CDR1 is MGHRA, CDR2 YSYEKL. Trimming took 2 bases from V and 6 from J, leaving 18 bases between them. The CDR3, as DNA: TGCGCCAGCAGCCAATTCCCAGCGGGGACAATGGATACGCAGTATTTT. This translates into CASSQFPAGTMDTQYF.

V is TRBV7-6 and J is TRBJ1-1; maybe TRBD1 (5 bases). Trimming stripped 3 bases from V and 1 base from J, with 24 bases between. Germline CDR1 SGHVS, CDR2 FNYEAQ. The CDR3 covers 19 residues. DNA for the CDR3: TGTGCCAGCAGCTTTAACCCCTCAGGGACCATACTTTCGAACACTGAAGCTTTCTTT. It yields the protein CASSFNPSGTILSNTEAFF.

The chain combines TRBV18 with TRBJ1-4, with a tentative D call TRBD1 (5 bases). CDR3 length: 15 amino acids. The germline V and J ends were trimmed by 2 bases and 7 bases, with 14 bases remaining between them. Germline V gene lookup returns CDR1 KGHSH and CDR2 LQKENI. The CDR3 reads CASSPFEAGSEKLFF. The CDR3 bases are TGTGCCAGCTCACCATTTGAGGCAGGGTCTGAAAAACTGTTTTTT. Complete variable domain (other parts from reference TRBV18 and TRBJ1-4): NAGVMQNPRHLVRRRGQEARLRCSPMKGHSHVYWYRQLPEEGLKFMVYLQKENIIDESGMPKERFSAEFPKEGPSILRIQQVVRGDSAAYFCASSPFEAGSEKLFFGSGTQLSVL.

This clone is a singleton in its sample. This chain uses TRBV6-1 with TRBJ1-1; no clear D. Germline CDR1 reads MNHNS; CDR2 reads SASEGT. The CDR3 extends over 13 amino acids. The V and J ends lost 2 bases and 0 bases respectively, with 4 bases between them. The CDR3, as DNA: TGTGCCAGCAGTGAATGGATGAACACTGAAGCTTTCTTT. This sequence encodes CASSEWMNTEAFF.

The J gene is TRBJ2-7, the V gene TRBV11-2; maybe TRBD2 (6 bases). The CDR3 length is 13 residues. The V end was cut by 5 bases, the J end by 9 bases, with 17 bases between. The germline V gene encodes CDR1 SGHAT and CDR2 FQNNGV. The CDR3, as DNA: TGTGCCAGCAGCGATAGGGACTCCCCCGGGCAGTACTTC. It specifies CASSDRDSPGQYF.

This clone was recorded only once. This sequence joins TRBV2 and TRBJ1-1; D is uncertain. The germline gives CDR1 SNHLY, CDR2 FYNNEI. Trimming left V 7 bases short and J 4 bases short, with 7 bases between. The length of the CDR3 is 11 residues. The CDR3 is CASTMGTEAFF. The CDR3 bases are TGTGCCAGCACGATGGGCACTGAAGCTTTCTTT.

CDR3 residues: CASSQWSRRAMNTEAFF. The DNA of the CDR3 is TGCGCCAGCAGTCAATGGTCCCGGAGAGCCATGAACACTGAAGCTTTCTTT. This chain uses TRBV23-1 with TRBJ1-1; no firm D call. TRBV23-1 falls under the ORF class, with uncertain function. Trimming left V 1 base short and J 0 bases short, with 15 bases between. The CDR3 length is 17 residues.

This clone appeared once. The V gene is TRBV19, the J gene TRBJ2-3; 10 bases match TRBD1. V dropped 10 bases and J dropped 3; count of bases not matched to a gene: 4. Per germline, CDR1 LNHDA and CDR2 SQIVND (reference sequence). The CDR3 extends over 13 amino acids. For the CDR3, the DNA is TGTGCCACCCGGGACAGGGGAACAGATACGCAGTATTTT. The encoded protein is CATRDRGTDTQYF.

V gene TRBV4-3 combines with J gene TRBJ2-2; possibly TRBD2 for D (6 bases). The CDR3 runs 14 residues. The V gene's germline CDR1 is LGHNA and CDR2 YSLEER. V gave up 6 bases and J gave up 4 bases, with 12 bases separating them. The CDR3 coding sequence is TGCGCCAGCAGACCCGGGAGAGCCACCGGGGAGCTGTTTTTT. It specifies CASRPGRATGELFF.

The rearrangement links TRBV6-5 to TRBJ1-5, with D possibly matching TRBD1 (6 bases). V lost 6 bases, J lost 4 bases, and 10 bases lay in between. The CDR3 totals 13 residues. Germline CDR1 reads MNHEY; CDR2 reads SVGAGI. CDR3 loop: CASRLDRNQPQHF. The DNA of the CDR3 is TGTGCCAGCAGACTTGACAGGAATCAGCCCCAGCATTTT.

The chain uses TRBV5-5 and TRBJ1-5; D is unresolved. The V gene lost 3 bases and the J gene lost 2 bases, with 15 bases spanning the gap. The germline gives CDR1 SGHKS, CDR2 YYEKEE (reference sequence). The CDR3 is 16 amino acids. This CDR3 is CASSSRSLGGNQPQHF. As DNA, the CDR3 is TGTGCCAGCAGCTCGAGGTCTCTTGGGGGCAATCAGCCCCAGCATTTT.

The rearrangement uses TRBV21-1 and TRBJ2-2; TRBD1, the D gene given by the table, was not confirmed from the DNA. TRBV21-1 is labeled a pseudogene. This CDR3 contains 15 residues. The CDR3 loop reads CASNRDRGNTGELFF. As DNA, the CDR3 is TGTGCCAGCAACCGGGACAGGGGTAACACCGGGGAGCTGTTTTTT.

The J gene is TRBJ1-2, the V gene TRBV27; D is unclear. V gave up 4 bases and J gave up 5 bases, with 14 bases separating them. The CDR3 sequence is 14 residues long. Germline-derived CDR1 and CDR2 are MNHEY and SMNVEV (reference sequence). CDR3 DNA: TGTGCCAGCAGTTCGCCGGGTTCGAAATATGGCTACACCTTC. The encoded protein is CASSSPGSKYGYTF.

The chain uses TRBV28 and TRBJ1-5, with D perhaps matching TRBD1 (5 bases). V was cut by 3 bases and J by 5 bases, with 20 bases left in between. Germline V lookup: CDR1 MDHEN, CDR2 SYDVKM. The CDR3 contains 17 residues. For the CDR3, the DNA is TGTGCCAGCAGTTTCCCCCCTTACGGGACTGTGGATCAGCCCCAGCATTTT. Translation: CASSFPPYGTVDQPQHF.

CDR3 DNA sequence: TGTGCCTGGAGTGTGGTGGGGGTGGAAGCTTTCTTT. It is translated as CAWSVVGVEAFF. This rearrangement joins TRBV30 to TRBJ1-1, with a weak D call TRBD1 (5 bases). There are 12 residues in the CDR3. Germline assignment: CDR1 GTSNPN and CDR2 SVGIG (reference sequence). V was shortened by 0 bases and J by 8 bases, with 10 bases between the two germline ends.

V gene TRBV6-1 combines with J gene TRBJ2-1, with D possibly TRBD1 on 5 matching bases. CDR1 is MNHNS, CDR2 SASEGT, per germline. CDR3 length equals 13 residues. V was clipped by 4 bases and J by 9 bases, with 13 bases between them. DNA of the CDR3: TGTGCCAGCAGTGGATTCAGGGTTAGTGAGCAGTTCTTC. It is translated as CASSGFRVSEQFF.

This rearrangement joins TRBV19 to TRBJ1-3; no reliable D call. This CDR3 contains 14 residues. Trimming took off 3 bases at V and 0 bases at J, with 6 bases between the two ends. Germline V gene sequence: CDR1 LNHDA, CDR2 SQIVND (reference sequence). The CDR3 DNA reads TGTGCCAGTAGTATCGGATCCTCTGGAAACACCATATATTTT. Residues: CASSIGSSGNTIYF.

The J gene is TRBJ2-7, the V gene TRBV28; tentatively, D is TRBD1 or TRBD2 (5 bases each). The germline gives CDR1 MDHEN, CDR2 SYDVKM. The CDR3 covers 13 residues. Trimming removed 11 bases from V and 1 base from J, with 15 bases in between. CDR3 nucleotides: TGTGCCTACCGCCGGGACGGTTCCTACGAGCAGTACTTC. Translating gives CAYRRDGSYEQYF.

This clone was seen a few times. This chain links TRBV10-3 with TRBJ1-1, with TRBD1 matching 7 bases. The CDR3 sequence is 15 residues long. The germline V gene has CDR1 ENHRY and CDR2 SYGVKD. Trimming removed 8 bases from V and 0 bases from J; junction bases left unmatched: 9. The CDR3 loop is CAIGRQGGVNTEAFF. The DNA of the CDR3 is TGTGCCATCGGGAGACAGGGAGGGGTGAACACTGAAGCTTTCTTT.

J is TRBJ1-2 and V is TRBV29-1; 8 bases fit TRBD1. V lost 4 bases and J lost 3; bases outside the gene matches: 4. Per germline, CDR1 SQVTM and CDR2 ANQGSEA. This CDR3 is 13 amino acids long. CDR3 nucleotide sequence: TGCAGCGTTGGAGGGACAGGTCACTATGGCTACACCTTC. Translating it yields CSVGGTGHYGYTF.

The rearrangement uses TRBV6-5 and TRBJ1-4, with TRBD1 identical over 9 bases. This CDR3 contains 14 residues. The germline CDR1 and CDR2 sequences are MNHEY and SVGAGI. J lost 2 bases, V lost 5 bases, and 0 bases had no gene match. CDR3 sequence: CASSDRGTNEKLFF. CDR3 DNA sequence: TGTGCCAGCAGTGACAGGGGGACTAATGAAAAACTGTTTTTT.